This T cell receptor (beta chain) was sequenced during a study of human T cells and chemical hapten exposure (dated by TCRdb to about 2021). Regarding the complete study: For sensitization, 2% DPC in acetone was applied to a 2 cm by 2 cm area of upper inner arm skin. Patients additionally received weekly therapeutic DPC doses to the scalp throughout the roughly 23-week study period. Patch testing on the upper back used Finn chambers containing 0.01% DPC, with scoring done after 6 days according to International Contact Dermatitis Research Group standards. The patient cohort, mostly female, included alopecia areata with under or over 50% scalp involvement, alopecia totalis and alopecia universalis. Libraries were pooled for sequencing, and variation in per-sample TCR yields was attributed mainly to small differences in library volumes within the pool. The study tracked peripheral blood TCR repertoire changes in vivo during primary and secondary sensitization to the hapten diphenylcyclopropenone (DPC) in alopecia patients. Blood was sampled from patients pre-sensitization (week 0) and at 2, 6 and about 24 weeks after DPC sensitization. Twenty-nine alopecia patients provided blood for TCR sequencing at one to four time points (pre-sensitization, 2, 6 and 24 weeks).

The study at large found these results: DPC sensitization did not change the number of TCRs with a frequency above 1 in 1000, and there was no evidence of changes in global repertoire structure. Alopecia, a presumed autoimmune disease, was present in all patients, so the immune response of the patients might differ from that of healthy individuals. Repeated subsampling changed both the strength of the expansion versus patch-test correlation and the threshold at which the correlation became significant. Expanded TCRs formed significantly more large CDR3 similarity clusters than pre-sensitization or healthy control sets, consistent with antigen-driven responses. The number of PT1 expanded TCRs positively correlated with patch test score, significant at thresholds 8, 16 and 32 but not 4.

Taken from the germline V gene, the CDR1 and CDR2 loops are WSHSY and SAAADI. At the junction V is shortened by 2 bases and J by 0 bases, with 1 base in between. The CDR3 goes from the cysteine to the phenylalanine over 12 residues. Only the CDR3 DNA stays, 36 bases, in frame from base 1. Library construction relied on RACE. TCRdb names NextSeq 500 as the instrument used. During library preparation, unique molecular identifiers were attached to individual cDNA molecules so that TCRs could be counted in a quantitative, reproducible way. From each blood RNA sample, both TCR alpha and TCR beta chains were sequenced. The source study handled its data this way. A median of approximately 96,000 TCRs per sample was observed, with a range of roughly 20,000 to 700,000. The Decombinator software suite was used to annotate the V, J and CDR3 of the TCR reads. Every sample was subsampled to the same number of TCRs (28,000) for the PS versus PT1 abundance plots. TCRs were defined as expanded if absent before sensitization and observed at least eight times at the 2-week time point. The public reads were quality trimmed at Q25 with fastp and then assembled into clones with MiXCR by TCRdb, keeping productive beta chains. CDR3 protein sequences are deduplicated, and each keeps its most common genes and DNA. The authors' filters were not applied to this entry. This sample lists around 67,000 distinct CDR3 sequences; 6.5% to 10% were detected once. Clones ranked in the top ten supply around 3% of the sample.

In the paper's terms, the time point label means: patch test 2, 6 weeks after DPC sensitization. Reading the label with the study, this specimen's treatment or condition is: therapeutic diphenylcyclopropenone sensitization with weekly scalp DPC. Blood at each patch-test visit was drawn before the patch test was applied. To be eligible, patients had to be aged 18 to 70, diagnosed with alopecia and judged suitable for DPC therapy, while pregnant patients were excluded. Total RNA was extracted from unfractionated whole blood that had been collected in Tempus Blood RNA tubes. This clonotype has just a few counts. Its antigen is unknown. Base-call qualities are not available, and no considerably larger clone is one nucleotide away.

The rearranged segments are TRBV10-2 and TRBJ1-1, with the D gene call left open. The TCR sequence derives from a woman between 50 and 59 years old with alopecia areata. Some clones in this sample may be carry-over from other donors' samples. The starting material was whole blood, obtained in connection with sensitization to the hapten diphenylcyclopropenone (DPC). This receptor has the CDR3 CASSEVNTEAFF. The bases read TGCGCCAGCAGTGAGGTGAACACTGAAGCTTTCTTT.